This TCR beta chain was profiled in a study of cytomegalovirus exposure and HLA in healthy donors. Study-wide points: An analysis that came later showed most CMV-associated TCR beta chains appearing HLA-restricted. In a later analysis, at a false discovery rate of 0.05, about 16,000 TCR beta sequences matched HLA alleles. Across HLA loci, a later analysis found differing TCR association rates, with DRB1 most and HLA-C fewest. Equally common other TCR beta chains were less clonally expanded than HLA-associated ones, a later analysis found.

J was trimmed by 0 bases and V by 2 bases; bases with no gene match: 4. The V gene's germline CDR1 is MNHNS and CDR2 SASEGT. This CDR3 is built from 16 residues. In the PCR, 60 Vbeta and 13 Jbeta primers were used. TCRdb keeps only in-frame clones here, not all; method: immunoSEQ multiplex PCR. The table lists 130,000 or so clones, about two thirds of them singletons. A word on this clone: The antigen is unknown.

What was sequenced was PBMCs. The sequence came from a man aged 40-49 years in good health and CMV-seropositive. The chain combines TRBV6-1 with TRBJ1-3; 7 bases are shared with TRBD1. CDR3 region: CASSETGQSSGNTIYF. CDR3 coding DNA: TGTGCCAGCAGTGAAACGGGACAGAGCTCTGGAAACACCATATATTTT.